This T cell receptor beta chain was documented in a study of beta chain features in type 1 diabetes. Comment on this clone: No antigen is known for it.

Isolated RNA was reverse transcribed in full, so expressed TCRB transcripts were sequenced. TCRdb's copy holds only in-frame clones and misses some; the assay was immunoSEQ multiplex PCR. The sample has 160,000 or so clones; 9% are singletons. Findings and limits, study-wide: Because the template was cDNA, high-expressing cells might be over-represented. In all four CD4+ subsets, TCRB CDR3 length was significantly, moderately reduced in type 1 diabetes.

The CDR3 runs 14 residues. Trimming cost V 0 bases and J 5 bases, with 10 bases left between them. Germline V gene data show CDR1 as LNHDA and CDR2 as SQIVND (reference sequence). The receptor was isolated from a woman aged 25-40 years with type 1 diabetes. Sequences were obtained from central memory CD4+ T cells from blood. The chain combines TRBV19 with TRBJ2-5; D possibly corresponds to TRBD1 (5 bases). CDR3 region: CASSIDQGMETQYF. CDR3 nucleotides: TGTGCCAGTAGTATAGATCAGGGAATGGAGACCCAGTACTTC. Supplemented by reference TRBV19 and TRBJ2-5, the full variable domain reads DGGITQSPKYLFRKEGQNVTLSCEQNLNHDAMYWYRQDPGQGLRLIYYSQIVNDFQKGDIAEGYSVSREKKESFPLTVTSAQKNPTAFYLCASSIDQGMETQYFGPGTRLLVL.